These 20 T cell receptor beta chains share one sample of origin, sequenced in a study of radiation and T cells in renal cell carcinoma. Time point denoted: blood 2 weeks post-SBRT. The treatment was: 15 Gy SBRT to primary tumor, nephrectomy 4 weeks later. Sequencing used immunoSEQ multiplex PCR; TCRdb keeps in-frame clones, though not all of them. Of just over 150,000 clones listed, roughly 87% are singletons. The specimen was blood, collected from a patient whose treatment included radiotherapy and nephrectomy. These TCRs come from a woman in her fifties or sixties with renal cell carcinoma.

The CDR3 reads CASSYEALDGNTIYF. DNA of the CDR3: TGTGCCAGCAGTTACGAGGCTTTGGATGGAAACACCATATATTTT. The rearrangement links TRBV6-5 to TRBJ1-3, with D hard to call. Germline V lookup: CDR1 MNHEY, CDR2 SVGAGI. The CDR3 loop spans 15 amino acids. With 2 bases removed from V and 3 bases from J, the gap between germline ends came to 11 bases.

This rearrangement joins TRBV27 to TRBJ2-1; D perhaps matches TRBD1 (6 bases). Trimming removed 2 bases at V and 7 bases at J, with 6 bases between. The CDR3 loop spans 12 amino acids. The germline V gene has CDR1 MNHEY and CDR2 SMNVEV (reference sequence). The chain's CDR3 is CASSLGTNEQFF. The CDR3, as DNA: TGTGCCAGCAGTTTAGGGACAAATGAGCAGTTCTTC.

The chain combines TRBV6-5 with TRBJ1-3, with D tentatively TRBD1 (5 bases). Germline V lookup: CDR1 MNHEY, CDR2 SVGAGI. The CDR3 runs 14 residues. Deletions cut 5 bases from V and 4 bases from J, with 12 bases between. The CDR3, as DNA: TGTGCCAGCAGTCGGCAGGGTAAAGGAAACACCATATATTTT. This sequence encodes CASSRQGKGNTIYF.

This clone has just one count. The rearrangement joins TRBV7-8 to TRBJ1-4; D is unclear. Trimming shortened V by 5 bases and J by 8 bases, and 21 bases separated the two germline ends. The CDR3 is made up of 16 amino acids. Germline V gene data show CDR1 as SGHVS and CDR2 as FQNEAQ. The CDR3 region has the DNA TGTGCCAGCAGCACCAAGGCGGGTACAAGCAACGAAAAACTGTTTTTT. Translation gives CASSTKAGTSNEKLFF.

The sample holds one count of this clone. The chain employs TRBV19 and TRBJ1-2; a possible D gene is TRBD1 (5 bases). V was clipped by 3 bases and J by 4 bases, with 12 bases between them. Germline values: CDR1 LNHDA, CDR2 SQIVND (reference sequence). The CDR3 contains 14 residues. The DNA for the CDR3 is TGTGCCAGTAGTATTGGCAGGGTGGTCTATGGCTACACCTTC. It is translated as CASSIGRVVYGYTF. Looking up the rest from reference TRBV19 and TRBJ1-2 gives the full variable domain: DGGITQSPKYLFRKEGQNVTLSCEQNLNHDAMYWYRQDPGQGLRLIYYSQIVNDFQKGDIAEGYSVSREKKESFPLTVTSAQKNPTAFYLCASSIGRVVYGYTFGSGTRLTVV.

The chain carries TRBV5-6 and TRBJ2-5; no definite D call. TRBJ2-7 explains the end of the DNA better; the J call may be wrong. The CDR3 consists of 11 residues. Per the germline V gene, CDR1 is SGHDT and CDR2 is YYEEEE. The CDR3: CASSSSYEQYF. CDR3 bases: TGTGCCAGCAGCTCCTCCTACGAGCAGTACTTC.

CDR3 loop: CAISDSDRGLEGYTF. In nucleotides, the CDR3 is TGTGCCATCAGTGATTCGGACAGGGGGCTTGAGGGCTACACCTTC. J is TRBJ1-2 and V is TRBV10-3; the match to TRBD1 covers 11 bases. This CDR3 is built from 15 residues. The J segment lost 8 bases and the V segment lost 3 bases, leaving 8 bases of the junction unmatched. Germline V gene sequence: CDR1 ENHRY, CDR2 SYGVKD.

The CDR3 here is CASSGQFYGYTF. Here the CDR3 DNA reads TGTGCCAGCAGCGGACAGTTTTATGGCTACACCTTC. The rearrangement links TRBV9 to TRBJ1-2; TRBD1 might be the D (5 bases). Per the germline V gene, CDR1 is SGDLS and CDR2 is YYNGEE. The CDR3 is 12 amino acids. The germline V and J ends were trimmed by 3 bases and 5 bases, with 8 bases remaining between them.

On this clone: One junction end disagrees with the germline gene, perhaps due to a read error. This chain uses TRBV7-7 with TRBJ2-7, with D unresolved. From germline, CDR1 is SSHAT and CDR2 FNYEAQ (reference sequence). This CDR3 region has 15 residues. The CDR3, as DNA: TGTGCTAGCAGCTTAAGTCGGATGACCGTGTACGAGCAGTACTTC. This encodes CASSLSRMTVYEQYF. Full variable domain (missing parts from reference TRBV7-7 and TRBJ2-7): GAGVSQSPRYKVTKRGQDVTLRCDPISSHATLYWYQQALGQGPEFLTYFNYEAQPDKSGLPSDRFSAERPEGSISTLTIQRTEQRDSAMYRCASSLSRMTVYEQYFGPGTRLTVT.

This clone appeared a single time. V gene TRBV5-1 combines with J gene TRBJ2-5, with TRBD2 as a possible D gene (5 bases). Germline V gives CDR1 SGHRS, CDR2 YFSETQ. The CDR3 extends over 15 amino acids. V lost 4 bases, J lost 5 bases, and 18 bases lay in between. The CDR3 loop reads CASSAGLLERETQYF. As DNA, the CDR3 is TGCGCCAGCAGCGCCGGCCTACTAGAGCGGGAGACCCAGTACTTC.

The chain has TRBV19 and TRBJ2-1, with TRBD1 identical over 7 bases. The CDR3 is made up of 17 amino acids. The ends lost 6 bases at V and 0 bases at J; junction bases unmatched: 11. Germline V CDR1 and CDR2: LNHDA, SQIVND (reference sequence). CDR3 nucleotides: TGTGCCAGTAGACAAACCGGGACAGCCGTCTCCTACAATGAGCAGTTCTTC. This encodes CASRQTGTAVSYNEQFF.

This chain joins TRBV12-5 and TRBJ2-5, with 7 bases identical to TRBD1. This CDR3 has 14 amino acids. Germline CDR1 and CDR2: LGHNT and FRNRAP. The junction had 8 bases not matched to a gene; V was cut back by 5 bases and J by 5 bases. This CDR3 reads CASGRDSLWETQYF. The CDR3, as DNA: TGTGCTAGTGGTCGGGACAGCCTTTGGGAGACCCAGTACTTC.

This clone was observed a few times. The chain links TRBV18 to TRBJ1-1; D unclear. Germline loops: CDR1 KGHSH, CDR2 LQKENI. The CDR3 has 15 residues. V was shortened by 8 bases and J by 1 base, with 17 bases between the two germline ends. The CDR3 bases are TGTGCCAGCACCAAAGAAGTAGCGGCGAACACTGAAGCTTTCTTT. Translating it yields CASTKEVAANTEAFF.

The CDR3 reads CAISEPGAGANVLTF. CDR3 nucleotide sequence: TGTGCCATCAGTGAACCTGGGGCTGGGGCCAACGTCCTGACTTTC. The chain joins TRBV10-3 to TRBJ2-6; no definite D call. The germline gives CDR1 ENHRY, CDR2 SYGVKD. The CDR3 sequence is 15 residues long. Trimming removed 3 bases at V and 2 bases at J, with 8 bases between.

The rearrangement links TRBV7-9 to TRBJ2-1, with D perhaps matching TRBD1 or TRBD2 (5 bases each). Looked up from germline, CDR1 is SEHNR and CDR2 is FQNEAQ (reference sequence). The ends were cut back, 5 bases at V and 8 bases at J, with 22 bases in the middle. The CDR3 contains 16 residues. CDR3 sequence: CASSASLRVGVDEQFF. CDR3 DNA: TGTGCCAGCAGCGCAAGCCTCAGGGTGGGGGTCGATGAGCAGTTCTTC.

V usage is TRBV4-3 and J usage is TRBJ1-6; D not certain. Per the germline V gene, CDR1 is LGHNA and CDR2 is YSLEER. CDR3 length equals 16 residues. Trimming stripped 0 bases from V and 7 bases from J, with 13 bases between. CDR3 residues: CASSQEGGSGNSPLHF. The CDR3 DNA reads TGCGCCAGCAGCCAAGAGGGTGGGTCTGGGAATTCACCCCTCCACTTT.

The chain uses TRBV30 and TRBJ1-2; D remains ambiguous. V was trimmed by 4 bases and J by 8 bases, leaving 14 bases between them. The CDR3 contains 12 residues. Germline loops: CDR1 GTSNPN, CDR2 SVGIG (reference sequence). CDR3 region: CAWIYLPGGYTF. As DNA, the CDR3 is TGTGCCTGGATTTATCTCCCAGGAGGCTACACCTTC. The full variable domain, its missing parts supplied by reference TRBV30 and TRBJ1-2, is SQTIHQWPATLVQPVGSPLSLECTVEGTSNPNLYWYRQAAGRGLQLLFYSVGIGQISSEVPQNLSASRPQDRQFILSSKKLLLSDSGFYLCAWIYLPGGYTFGSGTRLTVV.

The V gene is TRBV19, the J gene TRBJ2-7; D ambiguous. CDR3 length equals 13 residues. Trimming cost V 3 bases and J 2 bases, with 8 bases left between them. Germline V CDR1 and CDR2: LNHDA, SQIVND (reference sequence). The CDR3 here is CASSIEVTYEQYF. DNA of the CDR3: TGTGCCAGTAGTATCGAAGTTACCTACGAGCAGTACTTC.

The chain employs TRBV12-5 and TRBJ2-3, with D unclear. Between the trimmed V and J ends, which lost 1 base and 5 bases, there was a span of 10 bases. In germline, CDR1 is LGHNT, CDR2 FRNRAP. CDR3 size: 14 residues. This CDR3 is CASGLERPQDTQYF. The DNA of the CDR3 is TGTGCTAGTGGTTTGGAACGTCCCCAAGATACGCAGTATTTT.

The CDR3: CAISESSLGQGREQYF. DNA of the CDR3: TGTGCCATCAGTGAGTCCTCGTTGGGACAGGGCCGCGAGCAGTACTTC. The rearrangement uses TRBV10-3 and TRBJ2-7; 9 bases fit TRBD1. V was pared by 0 bases and J by 6 bases, with 9 bases of the junction left unmatched. CDR3 length: 16 residues. The germline gives CDR1 ENHRY, CDR2 SYGVKD.